These T cell receptor beta chains were read from a single sample in a study of control samples from healthy donors and cancer patients. This table comes from immunoSEQ multiplex PCR, and its TCRdb copy is limited to in-frame clones, with some not included. The table has approximately 190,000 clones, 91% seen once; the top ten hold approximately 1.8%. The sequenced sample was blood. The receptors shown here come from a man aged 25-45 years in good health. Both conserved end residues are part of each CDR3.

TRBJ2-2 | TRBV5-4 | CASSLGGAANTGELFF
TRBJ2-3 | TRBV2 | CASSRQGATDTQYF
TRBJ2-2 | TRBV6-5 | CASSRGTNTGELFF
TRBJ1-1 | TRBV5-1 | CASSKTGNFWNTEAFF
TRBJ1-1 | TRBV5-1 | CASSLGLQGILMNTEAFF
TRBJ1-5 | TRBV15 | CATSRDIQLDQPQHF
TRBJ2-3 | TRBV19 | CASTQRPLAGGPPTQYF
TRBJ2-1 | TRBV7-8 | CASSSLPGQGAYNEQFF
TRBJ2-1 | TRBV9 | CASSQSGYNEQFF
TRBJ1-2 | TRBV18 | CASSPPTNGYTF
TRBJ2-1 | TRBV2 | CASRVAGGRYNEQFF
TRBJ2-7 | TRBV20-1 | CSASGQGTYEQYF
TRBJ2-3 | TRBV4-1 | CASSPGLAGTDTQYF
TRBJ1-5 | TRBV18 | CASSPPPGVPNQPQHF
TRBJ1-2 | TRBV11-3 | CASSRRRGGKDYGYTF
TRBJ1-4 | TRBV5-1 | CASRSDRGRTNEKLFF
TRBJ1-2 | TRBV5-1 | CASSPGGFYGYTF
TRBJ1-4 | TRBV6-5 | CASGEVGTGAEKLFF
TRBJ1-2 | TRBV11-2 | CASSSGAYGYTF
TRBJ1-1 | TRBV18 | CASSPYTENEAFF
TRBJ1-1 | TRBV7-8 | CASSLTASNTEAFF
TRBJ2-3 | TRBV7-6 | CASSLSGGGTTDTQYF
TRBJ2-3 | TRBV7-9 | CASRSRGGRASSTDTQYF
TRBJ2-2 | TRBV5-8 | CASSLRRSGTGELFF
TRBJ1-6 | TRBV13 | CASSSRQGHYSPLHF
TRBJ2-7 | TRBV2 | CASSSGTGGDEQYF
TRBJ2-1 | TRBV9 | CASSRKGGSYNEQFF
TRBJ1-2 | TRBV12-3/TRBV12-4 | CASSLSYGYTF
TRBJ1-2 | TRBV6-1 | CASSEGTRLTNYGYTF